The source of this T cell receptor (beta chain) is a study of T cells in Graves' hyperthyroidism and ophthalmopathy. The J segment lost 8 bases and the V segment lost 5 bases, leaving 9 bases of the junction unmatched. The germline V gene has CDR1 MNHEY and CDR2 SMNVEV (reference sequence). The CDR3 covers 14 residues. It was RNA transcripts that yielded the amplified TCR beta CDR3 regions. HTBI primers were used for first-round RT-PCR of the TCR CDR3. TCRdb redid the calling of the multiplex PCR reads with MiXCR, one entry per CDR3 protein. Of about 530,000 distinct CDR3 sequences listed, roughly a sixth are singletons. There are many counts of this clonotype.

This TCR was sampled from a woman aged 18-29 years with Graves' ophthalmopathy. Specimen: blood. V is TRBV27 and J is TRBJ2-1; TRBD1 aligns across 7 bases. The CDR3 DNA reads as TGTGCCAGCAGTCCCACATACAGGGGCGATGAGCAGTTCTTC. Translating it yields CASSPTYRGDEQFF.